Below, one TCR beta chain is given with its context. Its antigen is currently unknown. These data originate in a study of T cell repertoires in cytomegalovirus infection. V was pared by 6 bases and J by 3 bases, with 9 bases between. The CDR3 is 13 residues long. The germline V gene encodes CDR1 ENHRY and CDR2 SYGVKD. TCRdb called the reads again in MiXCR, with one record for every CDR3 protein. The sample lists approximately 600,000 distinct CDR3 sequences, around two fifths seen once, with 48% in the top ten. The V gene is TRBV10-3, the J gene TRBJ2-1, with D perhaps matching TRBD2 (5 bases). The clonotype comes from a human donor in good health (CMV status not recorded). Some clones in this sample may be carry-over from other donors' samples. Sequencing used cultured PBMCs, obtained from culture after CMV antigen stimulation. The CDR3, as DNA: TGTGCCATCAGGAAGGAGGACTACAATGAGCAGTTCTTC. Translated: CAIRKEDYNEQFF.